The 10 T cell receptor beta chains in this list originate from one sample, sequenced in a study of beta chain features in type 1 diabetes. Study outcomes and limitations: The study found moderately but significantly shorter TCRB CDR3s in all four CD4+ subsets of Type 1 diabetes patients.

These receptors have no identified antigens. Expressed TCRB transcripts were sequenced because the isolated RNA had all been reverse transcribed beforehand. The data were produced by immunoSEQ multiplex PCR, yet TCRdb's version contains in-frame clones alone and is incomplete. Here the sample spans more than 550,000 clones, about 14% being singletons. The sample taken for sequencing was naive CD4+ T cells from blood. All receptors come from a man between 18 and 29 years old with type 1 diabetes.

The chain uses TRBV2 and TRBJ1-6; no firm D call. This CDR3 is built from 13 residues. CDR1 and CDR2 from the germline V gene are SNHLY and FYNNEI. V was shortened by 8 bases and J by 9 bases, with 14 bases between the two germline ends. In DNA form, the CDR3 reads TGTGCCAGCTCCACCGAGGGAGGTTCACCCCTCCACTTT. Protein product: CASSTEGGSPLHF. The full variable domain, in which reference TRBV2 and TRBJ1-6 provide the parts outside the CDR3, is EPEVTQTPSHQVTQMGQEVILRCVPISNHLYFYWYRQILGQKVEFLVSFYNNEISEKSEIFDDQFSVERPDGSNFTLKIRSTKLEDSAMYFCASSTEGGSPLHFGNGTRLTVT.

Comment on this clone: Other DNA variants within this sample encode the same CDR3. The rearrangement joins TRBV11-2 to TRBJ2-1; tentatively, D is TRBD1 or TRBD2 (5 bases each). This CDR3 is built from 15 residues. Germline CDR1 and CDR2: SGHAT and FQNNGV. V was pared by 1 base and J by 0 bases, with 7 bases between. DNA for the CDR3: TGTGCCAGCAGCTTAGGGGGGAGCTCCTACAATGAGCAGTTCTTC. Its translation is CASSLGGSSYNEQFF.

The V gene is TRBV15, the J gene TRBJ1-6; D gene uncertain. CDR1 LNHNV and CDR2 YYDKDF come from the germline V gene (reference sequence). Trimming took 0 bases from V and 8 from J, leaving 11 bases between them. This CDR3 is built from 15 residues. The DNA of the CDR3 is TGTGCCACCAGCAGAGATCCCCCCGGGGATTCACCCCTCCACTTT. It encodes CATSRDPPGDSPLHF.

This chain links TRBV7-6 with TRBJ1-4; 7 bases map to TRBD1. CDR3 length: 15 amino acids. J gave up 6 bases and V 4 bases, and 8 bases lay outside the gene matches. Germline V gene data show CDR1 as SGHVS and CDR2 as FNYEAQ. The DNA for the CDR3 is TGTGCCAGCAGCTCCCCCGACGGACAGGATGAAAAACTGTTTTTT. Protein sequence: CASSSPDGQDEKLFF. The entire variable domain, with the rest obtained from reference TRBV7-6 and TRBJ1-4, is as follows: GAGVSQSPRYKVTKRGQDVALRCDPISGHVSLYWYRQALGQGPEFLTYFNYEAQQDKSGLPNDRFSAERPEGSISTLTIQRTEQRDSAMYRCASSSPDGQDEKLFFGSGTQLSVL.

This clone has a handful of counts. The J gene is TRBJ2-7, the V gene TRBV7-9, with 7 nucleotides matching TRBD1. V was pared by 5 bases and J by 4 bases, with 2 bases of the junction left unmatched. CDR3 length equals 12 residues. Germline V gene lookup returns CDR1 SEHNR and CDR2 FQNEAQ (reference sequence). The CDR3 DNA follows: TGTGCCAGCAGCGGACAGGAATACGAGCAGTACTTC. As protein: CASSGQEYEQYF.

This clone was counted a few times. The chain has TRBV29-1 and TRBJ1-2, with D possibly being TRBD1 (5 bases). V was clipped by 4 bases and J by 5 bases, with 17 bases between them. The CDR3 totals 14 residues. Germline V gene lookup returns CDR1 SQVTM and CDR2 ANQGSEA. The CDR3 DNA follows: TGCAGCGTTGGGGTTCTAGGGGTAGGATATGGCTACACCTTC. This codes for CSVGVLGVGYGYTF.

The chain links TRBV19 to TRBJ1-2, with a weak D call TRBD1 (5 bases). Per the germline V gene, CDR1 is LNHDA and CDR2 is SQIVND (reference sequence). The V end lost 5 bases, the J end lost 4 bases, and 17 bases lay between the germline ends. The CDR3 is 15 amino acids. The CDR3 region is CASSPPGWGGYGYTF. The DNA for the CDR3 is TGTGCCAGTAGTCCTCCCGGGTGGGGCGGCTATGGCTACACCTTC.

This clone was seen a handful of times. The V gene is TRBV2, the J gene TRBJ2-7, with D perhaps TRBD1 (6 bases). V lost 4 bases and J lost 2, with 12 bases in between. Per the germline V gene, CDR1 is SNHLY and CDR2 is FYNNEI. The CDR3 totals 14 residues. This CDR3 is CASSAQGRTYEQYF. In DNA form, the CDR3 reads TGTGCCAGCAGTGCACAGGGAAGGACCTACGAGCAGTACTTC.

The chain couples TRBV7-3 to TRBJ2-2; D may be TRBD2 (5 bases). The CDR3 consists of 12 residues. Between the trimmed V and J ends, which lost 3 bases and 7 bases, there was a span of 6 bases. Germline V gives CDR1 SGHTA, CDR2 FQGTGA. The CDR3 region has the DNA TGTGCCAGCAGCTTTGGACTCGGGGAGCTGTTTTTT. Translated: CASSFGLGELFF.

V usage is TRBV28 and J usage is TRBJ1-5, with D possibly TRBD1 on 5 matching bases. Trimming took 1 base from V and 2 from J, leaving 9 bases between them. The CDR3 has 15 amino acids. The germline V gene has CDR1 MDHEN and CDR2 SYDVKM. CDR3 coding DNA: TGTGCCAGCAGTTTATTCGAAGGGGGCAATCAGCCCCAGCATTTT. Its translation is CASSLFEGGNQPQHF.